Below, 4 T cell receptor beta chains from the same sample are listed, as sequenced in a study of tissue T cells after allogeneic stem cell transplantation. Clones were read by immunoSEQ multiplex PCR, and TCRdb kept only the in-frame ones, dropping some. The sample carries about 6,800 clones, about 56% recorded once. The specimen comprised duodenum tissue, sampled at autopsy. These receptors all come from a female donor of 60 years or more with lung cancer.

The CDR3 DNA reads TGTGCCAGCAGCTTACTAGCGGGAGGGCAAGAGACCCAGTACTTC. It is translated as CASSLLAGGQETQYF. V and J are TRBV7-2 and TRBJ2-5; 12 positions match TRBD2. The CDR3 runs to 15 residues. CDR1 and CDR2 (germline): SGHTA, FQGNSA. Unmatched junction bases numbered 0, after V lost 2 bases and J lost 2 bases.

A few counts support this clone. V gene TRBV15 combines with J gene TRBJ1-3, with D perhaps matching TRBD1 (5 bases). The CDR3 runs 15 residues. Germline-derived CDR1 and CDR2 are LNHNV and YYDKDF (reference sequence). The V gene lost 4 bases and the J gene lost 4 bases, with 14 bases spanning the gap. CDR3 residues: CATSIRGFGGNTIYF. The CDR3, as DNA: TGTGCCACCAGCATAAGGGGTTTTGGAGGAAACACCATATATTTT.

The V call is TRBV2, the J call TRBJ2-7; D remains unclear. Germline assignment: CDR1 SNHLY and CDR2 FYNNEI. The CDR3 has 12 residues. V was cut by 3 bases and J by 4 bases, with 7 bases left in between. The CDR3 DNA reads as TGTGCCAGCAGTGAGACCGTATACGAGCAGTACTTC. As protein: CASSETVYEQYF.

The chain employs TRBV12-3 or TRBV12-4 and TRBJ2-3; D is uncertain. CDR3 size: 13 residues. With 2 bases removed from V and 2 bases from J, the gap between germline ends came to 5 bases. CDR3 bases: TGTGCCAGCAGTTTAAGATTCACAGATACGCAGTATTTT. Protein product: CASSLRFTDTQYF.